A single T cell receptor beta chain is shown here with its context. Its antigen is unidentified. The CDR3 loop spans 13 amino acids. Per the germline V gene, CDR1 is SGHRS and CDR2 is YFSETQ. V lost 5 bases and J lost 9, with 15 bases in between. This specimen comes from a study of cytomegalovirus exposure and HLA in healthy donors. About the research overall: Among around 400 genotyped donors, around 80% fell in the Caucasian-associated ancestry cluster.

Both 60 Vbeta primers and 13 Jbeta primers went into the PCR. TCRdb's table, derived via immunoSEQ multiplex PCR, lists solely in-frame clones and lacks some. The sample comprises 130,000 to 150,000 clones, roughly 79% of which are singletons, and about 6.7% rests with the top ten. At sampling all donors were nominally healthy, likely with unrecorded immune exposures. General study results and limits: There was a cluster of highly shared sequence variants that was likely a sequencing artifact. CMV serostatus was the only immune exposure information that was available.

The source material was PBMCs. V is TRBV5-1 and J is TRBJ2-4, with a weak D call TRBD2 (7 bases). The TCR sequence derives from a woman aged 35 to 49 in good health and CMV-seropositive. CDR3 residues: CASSTWGGGIQYF. The CDR3 region has the DNA TGCGCCAGCAGTACATGGGGGGGCGGCATTCAGTACTTC.